One sample yielded the 3 T cell receptor beta chains listed below, sequenced in a study of cytomegalovirus exposure and HLA in healthy donors. The PCR ran on 60 Vbeta and 13 Jbeta primers. Using immunoSEQ multiplex PCR, the repertoire was profiled, and TCRdb retains in-frame clones only, with some absent. The table shows around 200,000 clones, with about 83% occurring only once. Material: PBMCs. These receptors came from a woman in her 50s in good health and CMV-seropositive.

In this sample, this clone turned up a few times. The chain joins TRBV5-1 to TRBJ1-6; D gene unclear. Germline V gene data show CDR1 as SGHRS and CDR2 as YFSETQ. CDR3 length: 14 residues. The V end was cut by 0 bases, the J end by 7 bases, with 8 bases between. The CDR3 coding sequence is TGCGCCAGCAGCTTGGATAGTCGGAATTCACCCCTCCACTTT. Translating gives CASSLDSRNSPLHF.

This clone was observed a few times. The chain employs TRBV5-1 and TRBJ2-7; D ambiguous. CDR3 size: 11 residues. Trimming left V 5 bases short and J 3 bases short, with 6 bases between. CDR1 and CDR2 (germline): SGHRS, YFSETQ. This CDR3 is CASRQHYEQYF. DNA for the CDR3: TGCGCCAGCAGACAGCACTACGAGCAGTACTTC.

This chain links TRBV4-1 with TRBJ2-1; D remains ambiguous. The CDR3 is 14 amino acids. The V gene's germline CDR1 is MGHRA and CDR2 YSYEKL. The ends were cut back, 0 bases at V and 9 bases at J, with 12 bases in the middle. The CDR3 loop reads CASSQEALNAEQFF. Here the CDR3 DNA reads TGCGCCAGCAGCCAAGAAGCTCTCAATGCTGAGCAGTTCTTC.